A selection of T cell receptor beta chains follows, all from one sample in a study of STAT3 mutations in large granular lymphocyte leukemia. Clones were sequenced by immunoSEQ multiplex PCR, and TCRdb holds only the in-frame ones, with some missing. The sample records approximately 5,500 clones, 34% being singletons. Sequenced material: peripheral blood mononuclear cells. These receptors originate from a middle-aged woman with T-cell large granular lymphocyte leukemia. Some clones in this sample may be carry-over from other donors' samples. CDR3s include the opening cysteine and the closing phenylalanine or tryptophan. The order of the fields is J gene, V gene, CDR3 protein.

TRBJ2-1,TRBV29-1,CSVVPPDRSSYNEQFF
TRBJ1-1,TRBV13,CASSQGQGWWNTEAFF
TRBJ1-2,TRBV27,CASSSRTGNSPFYGYTF
TRBJ1-2,TRBV6-6,CASSLRDRVYGYTF
TRBJ1-2,TRBV5-5,CASTPGAGGGYGYTF
TRBJ1-2,TRBV28,CASTLVQGNGYTF
TRBJ1-1,TRBV7-9,CASSSDRVNTEAFF
TRBJ1-2,TRBV4-3,CASSQDLGFRDYGYTF
TRBJ1-1,TRBV7-2,CASTVGTEAFF
TRBJ1-1,TRBV7-9,CASSFGVVGYTEAFF
TRBJ1-1,TRBV25-1,CASSESLRVFF
TRBJ2-5,TRBV29-1,CSVQTGGVTQYF
TRBJ1-4,TRBV28,CASSPTQGQNEKLFF
TRBJ1-4,TRBV4-3,CASSQDLGPTTQLFF
TRBJ2-2,TRBV5-1,CASSQALALPGELFF
TRBJ2-7,TRBV7-2,CASSLRVLTYEQYF
TRBJ1-1,TRBV5-4,CASKGTGEAFF
TRBJ2-7,TRBV5-6,CASSLAGTGSEQYF
TRBJ2-7,TRBV7-2,CASSLGLPGEQYF
TRBJ1-2,TRBV4-3,CASSQDRSGPYGYTF
TRBJ2-7,TRBV6-5,CASSYAGTGVHEQYF
TRBJ2-7,TRBV5-5,CASSLGSISYEQYF
TRBJ2-1,TRBV7-9,CASSLAGGPRNEQFF
TRBJ1-5,TRBV5-4,CASSQGDSNQPQHF
TRBJ2-7,TRBV2,CATREVYEQYF
TRBJ1-1,TRBV10-2,CAVRADTEAFF
TRBJ2-1,TRBV7-8,CASSQRAGGYNEQFF
TRBJ1-4,TRBV19,CASSIAGGGEKLFF
TRBJ1-6,TRBV5-1,CASSQTGGEGSPLHF
TRBJ1-3,TRBV27,CASSPLQGGNTIYF
TRBJ2-7,TRBV18,CATRPEGRYEQYF
TRBJ1-1,TRBV27,CASSLGINTEAFF
TRBJ2-7,TRBV9,CASSAVGDGQREQYF
TRBJ2-7,TRBV7-8,CASSLGSSSYEQYF
TRBJ2-1,TRBV29-1,CSVDSLGLAGGGGSYNEQFF
TRBJ2-7,TRBV6-5,CASSYGPSGSIYEQYF
TRBJ2-7,TRBV5-4,CASSLGQGASYEQYF
TRBJ2-7,TRBV2,CASRRQGRVAYEQYF
TRBJ2-5,TRBV5-1,CASTPSRLRGAQYF
TRBJ2-1,TRBV6-6,CASSLAGLGSEQFF
TRBJ2-2,TRBV10-3,CATREVGGTGELFF
TRBJ1-4,TRBV16,CASSQLGMGRKLFF
TRBJ2-7,TRBV5-1,CASSDRGPREQYF
TRBJ1-6,TRBV7-2,CASSLEWGSYNSPLHF
TRBJ2-5,TRBV7-2,CASSMEGRTQYF